This T cell receptor beta chain derives from a study of CD8+CD57+ T cells in acquired aplastic anemia (dated by TCRdb to 2016 to 2018). Study-wide context: DNA extracted from sorted CD4+ and CD8+ cells had a mean of 3.2 ug, with a range of roughly 0.17 to 30 ug. CD8+CD57+ expansion was defined as frequency above the mean frequency observed in healthy subjects. What the work shows at the level of the full study, not this receptor alone: Between patients and healthy controls, no significant difference in CD8+ Simpson's diversity was found (P=0.060). About 30 CD8+ CDR3 sequences were found to be shared between patients and controls, but these sequences appeared to be highly expressed in patients and within the immunodominant clones of the patients.

TCR beta VDJ combination and CDR3 sequence profiling used genomic DNA as the template. An Illumina HiSeq 2000 was the platform used for TCR repertoire sequencing. As for the authors' bioinformatics: Repertoires were assessed using TRBV/TRBJ rearrangement plots, CDR3 size and DJ length profiles, and Simpson's diversity index. Whichever DNA sequence was most abundant in the deep sequencing data was defined as the immunodominant clone. CDR3 amino acid sequences were screened for sharing across subjects and compared with published repertoires and the VDJdb database. TCRdb reprocessing: public reads trimmed at Q25 with fastp, clones called with MiXCR, in-frame beta chains kept. Rows with one shared CDR3 protein collapse into an entry with the most common genes and DNA. These V and J calls are TCRdb output, not the study's own analysis. The sample table shows about 180,000 distinct CDR3 sequences, and 40% to 50% are seen once. Jointly, the top ten make up more than 0.85% of the sample.

V loses 5 bases of germline sequence and J loses 5 bases, and the interval between the two ends is 14 bases. Based on the germline V gene, the CDR1 and CDR2 sequences are SGHRS and YFSETQ. Including cysteine and phenylalanine, the CDR3 has 13 amino acids. CDR3 DNA only is kept here, 39 bases in frame from base 1. This clonotype was recorded many times. Its antigen has not been determined. There are no base qualities to consult, and no much larger clone falls within one base. Expansion of CD8+CD57+ cells had been shown by flow cytometry in the patients chosen for sequencing. Severe acquired aplastic anemia was diagnosed in all patients according to International Study of Aplastic Anemia and Agranulocytosis and Camitta criteria. No patient had received any therapy when blood was sampled. The study deep-sequenced TCR repertoires of sorted CD4+ and CD8+ blood T cells from severe aplastic anemia patients and healthy subjects. Patients were enrolled under clinicaltrials.gov protocols 00001620, 01623167, 00001397, 00071045, 00081523 and 00961064 in the USA. Ficoll-Paque density gradient centrifugation was used to isolate peripheral blood mononuclear cells. Before DNA extraction, CD4+ and CD8+ T cells were sorted by FACS or by magnetic beads.

The clonotype comes from a human donor with aplastic anemia. The source material was sorted CD4+, CD8+, or CD8+CD57+ T cells (not recorded which) from PBMCs. The rearrangement joined TRBV5-1 to TRBJ2-7, with the D gene not confidently named. The DNA is TGCGCCAGCAGGGACCCAAATAGGGACGAGCAGTACTTC. It specifies CASRDPNRDEQYF.